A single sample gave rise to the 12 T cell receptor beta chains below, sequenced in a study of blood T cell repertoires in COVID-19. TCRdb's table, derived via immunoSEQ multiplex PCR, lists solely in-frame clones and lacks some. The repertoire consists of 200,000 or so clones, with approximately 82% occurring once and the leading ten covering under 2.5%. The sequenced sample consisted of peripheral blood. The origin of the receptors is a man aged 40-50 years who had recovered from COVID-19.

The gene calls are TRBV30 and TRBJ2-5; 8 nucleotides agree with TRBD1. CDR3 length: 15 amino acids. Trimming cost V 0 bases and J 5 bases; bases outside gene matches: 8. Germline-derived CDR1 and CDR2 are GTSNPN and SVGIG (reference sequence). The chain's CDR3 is CAWSVRRTGWETQYF. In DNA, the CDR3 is TGTGCCTGGAGTGTAAGGAGGACAGGGTGGGAGACCCAGTACTTC.

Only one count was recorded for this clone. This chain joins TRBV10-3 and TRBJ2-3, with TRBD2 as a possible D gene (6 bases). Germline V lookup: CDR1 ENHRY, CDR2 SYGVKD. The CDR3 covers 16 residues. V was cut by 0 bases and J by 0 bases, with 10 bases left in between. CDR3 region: CAISESTGTSTDTQYF. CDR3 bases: TGTGCCATCAGTGAGTCGACGGGGACTAGCACAGATACGCAGTATTTT.

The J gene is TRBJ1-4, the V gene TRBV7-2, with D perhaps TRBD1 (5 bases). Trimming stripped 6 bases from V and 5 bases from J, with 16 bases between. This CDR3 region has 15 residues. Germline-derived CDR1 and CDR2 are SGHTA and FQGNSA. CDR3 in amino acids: CASSRGRGTNEKLFF. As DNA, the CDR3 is TGTGCCAGCAGTAGAGGAAGGGGCACAAATGAAAAACTGTTTTTT.

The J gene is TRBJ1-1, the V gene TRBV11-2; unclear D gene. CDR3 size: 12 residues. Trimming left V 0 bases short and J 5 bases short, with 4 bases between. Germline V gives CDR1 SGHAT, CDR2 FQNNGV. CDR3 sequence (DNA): TGTGCCAGCAGCTTAGACGGTACTGAAGCTTTCTTT. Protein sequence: CASSLDGTEAFF.

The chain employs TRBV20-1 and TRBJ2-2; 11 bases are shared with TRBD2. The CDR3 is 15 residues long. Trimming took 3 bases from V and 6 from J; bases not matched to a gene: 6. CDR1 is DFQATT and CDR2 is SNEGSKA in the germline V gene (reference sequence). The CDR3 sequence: CSASLAGGTPGELFF. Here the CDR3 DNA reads TGCAGTGCTAGTCTAGCGGGAGGAACTCCCGGGGAGCTGTTTTTT.

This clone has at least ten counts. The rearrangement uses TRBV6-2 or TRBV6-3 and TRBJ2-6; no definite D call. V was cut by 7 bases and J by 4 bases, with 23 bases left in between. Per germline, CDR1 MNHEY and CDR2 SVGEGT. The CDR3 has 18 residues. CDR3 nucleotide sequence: TGTGCCAGCACCCCCAGGTCACGTCCTTTACGAGGGGCCAACGTCCTGACTTTC. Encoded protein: CASTPRSRPLRGANVLTF.

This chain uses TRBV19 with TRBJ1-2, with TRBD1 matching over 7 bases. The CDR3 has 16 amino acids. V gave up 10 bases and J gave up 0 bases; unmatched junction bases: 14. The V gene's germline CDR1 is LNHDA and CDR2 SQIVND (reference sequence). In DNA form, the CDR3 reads TGTGCCACCTGGACAGGATACTCCCATTCTAACTATGGCTACACCTTC. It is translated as CATWTGYSHSNYGYTF.

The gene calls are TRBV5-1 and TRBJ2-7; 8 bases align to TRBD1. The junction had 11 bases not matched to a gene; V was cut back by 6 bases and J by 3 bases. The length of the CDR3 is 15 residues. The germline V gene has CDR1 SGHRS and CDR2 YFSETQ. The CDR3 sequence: CASTDNRGIHYEQYF. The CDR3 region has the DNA TGCGCCAGCACCGATAACAGGGGGATCCACTACGAGCAGTACTTC.

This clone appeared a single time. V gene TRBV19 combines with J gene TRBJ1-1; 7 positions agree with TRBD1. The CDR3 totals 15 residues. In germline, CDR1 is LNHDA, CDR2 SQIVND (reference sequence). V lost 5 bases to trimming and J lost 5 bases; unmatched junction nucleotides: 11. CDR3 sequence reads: CASSARPGQRTEAFF. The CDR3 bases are TGTGCCAGTAGTGCACGACCGGGACAGAGGACTGAAGCTTTCTTT.

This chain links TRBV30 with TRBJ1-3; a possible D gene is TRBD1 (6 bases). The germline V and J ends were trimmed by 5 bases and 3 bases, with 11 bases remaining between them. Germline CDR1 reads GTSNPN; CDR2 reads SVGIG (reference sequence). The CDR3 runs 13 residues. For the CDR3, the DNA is TGTGCCTGGGCCGAGGGGGATGGAAACACCATATATTTT. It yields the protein CAWAEGDGNTIYF.

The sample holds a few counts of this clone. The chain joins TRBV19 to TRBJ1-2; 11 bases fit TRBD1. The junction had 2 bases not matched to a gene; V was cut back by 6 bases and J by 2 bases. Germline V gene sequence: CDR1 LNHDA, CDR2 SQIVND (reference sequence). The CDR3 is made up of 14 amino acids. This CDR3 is CASRRDRGNYGYTF. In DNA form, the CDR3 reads TGTGCCAGTAGACGGGACAGGGGGAACTATGGCTACACCTTC.

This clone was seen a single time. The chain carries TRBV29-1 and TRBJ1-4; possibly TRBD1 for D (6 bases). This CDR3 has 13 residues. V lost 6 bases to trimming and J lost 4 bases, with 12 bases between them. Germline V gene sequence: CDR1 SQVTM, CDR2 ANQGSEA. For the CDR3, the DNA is TGCAGCGTCCGTGGACAGTTTAATGAAAAACTGTTTTTT. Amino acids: CSVRGQFNEKLFF.